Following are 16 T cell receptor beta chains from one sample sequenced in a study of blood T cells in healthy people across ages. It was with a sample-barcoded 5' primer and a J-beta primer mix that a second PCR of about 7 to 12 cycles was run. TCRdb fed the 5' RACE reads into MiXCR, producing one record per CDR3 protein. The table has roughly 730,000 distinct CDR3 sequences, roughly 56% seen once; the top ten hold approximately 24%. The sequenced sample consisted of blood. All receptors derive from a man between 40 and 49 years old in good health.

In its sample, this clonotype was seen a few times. The CDR3 loop is CASSLQGTGELFF. DNA for the CDR3: TGTGCCAGCAGTTTACAGGGGACCGGGGAGCTGTTTTTT. This chain uses TRBV28 with TRBJ2-2, with D tentatively TRBD1 (6 bases). V lost 2 bases and J lost 5, with 6 bases in between. CDR1 MDHEN and CDR2 SYDVKM come from the germline V gene. The CDR3 is 13 residues long.

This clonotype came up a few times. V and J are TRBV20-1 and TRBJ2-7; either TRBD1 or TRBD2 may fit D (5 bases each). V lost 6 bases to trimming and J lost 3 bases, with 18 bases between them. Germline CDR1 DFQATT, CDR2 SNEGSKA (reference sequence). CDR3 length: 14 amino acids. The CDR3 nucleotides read TGCAGTGCCACGTGGGACGGAACTAACTACGAGCAGTACTTC. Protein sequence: CSATWDGTNYEQYF.

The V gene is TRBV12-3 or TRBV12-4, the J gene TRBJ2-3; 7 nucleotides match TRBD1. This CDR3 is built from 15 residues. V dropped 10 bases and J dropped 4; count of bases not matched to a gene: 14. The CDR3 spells CATNSRQGSPDTQYF. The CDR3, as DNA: TGTGCCACCAATTCAAGACAGGGAAGCCCAGATACGCAGTATTTT.

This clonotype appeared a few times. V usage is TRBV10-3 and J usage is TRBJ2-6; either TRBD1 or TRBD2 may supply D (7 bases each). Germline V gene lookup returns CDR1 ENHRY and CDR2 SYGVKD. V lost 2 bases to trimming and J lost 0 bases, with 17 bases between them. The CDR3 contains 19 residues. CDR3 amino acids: CAISEGRDRISSGANVLTF. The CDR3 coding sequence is TGTGCCATCAGTGAGGGGAGGGACAGAATTAGCTCTGGGGCCAACGTCCTGACTTTC.

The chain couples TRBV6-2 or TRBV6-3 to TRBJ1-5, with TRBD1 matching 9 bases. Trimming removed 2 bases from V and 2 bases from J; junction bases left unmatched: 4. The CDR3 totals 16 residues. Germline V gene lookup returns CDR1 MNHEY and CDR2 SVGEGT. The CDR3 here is CASSYDRGDGNQPQHF. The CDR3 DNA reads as TGTGCCAGCAGTTACGACAGGGGGGACGGCAATCAGCCCCAGCATTTT.

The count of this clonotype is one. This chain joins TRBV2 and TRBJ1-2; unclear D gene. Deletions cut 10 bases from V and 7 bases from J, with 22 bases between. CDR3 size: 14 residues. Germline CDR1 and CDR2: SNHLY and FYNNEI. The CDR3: CATQLATRVFGYTF. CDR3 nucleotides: TGTGCCACCCAATTAGCAACTCGAGTATTTGGCTACACCTTC.

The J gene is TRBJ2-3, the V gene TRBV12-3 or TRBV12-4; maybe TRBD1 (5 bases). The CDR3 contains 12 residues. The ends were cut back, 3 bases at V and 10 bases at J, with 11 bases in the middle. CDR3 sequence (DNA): TGTGCCAGCAGTTTCCTTTCAGGGCCGCAGTATTTT. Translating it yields CASSFLSGPQYF.

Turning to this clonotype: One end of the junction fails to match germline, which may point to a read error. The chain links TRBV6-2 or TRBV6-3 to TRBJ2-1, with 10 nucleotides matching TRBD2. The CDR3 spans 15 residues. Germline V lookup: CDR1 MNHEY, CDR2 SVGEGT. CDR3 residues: CAGSSSGRVVNEQFF. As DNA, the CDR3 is TGTGCCGGCAGTTCTAGCGGGAGAGTGGTCAATGAGCAGTTCTTC.

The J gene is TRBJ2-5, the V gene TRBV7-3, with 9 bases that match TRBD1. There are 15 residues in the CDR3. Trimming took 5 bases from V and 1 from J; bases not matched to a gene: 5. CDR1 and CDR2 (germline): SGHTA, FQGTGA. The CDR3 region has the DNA TGTGCCAGCAGCGCAACAGGGGGCCCCCAAGAGACCCAGTACTTC. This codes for CASSATGGPQETQYF.

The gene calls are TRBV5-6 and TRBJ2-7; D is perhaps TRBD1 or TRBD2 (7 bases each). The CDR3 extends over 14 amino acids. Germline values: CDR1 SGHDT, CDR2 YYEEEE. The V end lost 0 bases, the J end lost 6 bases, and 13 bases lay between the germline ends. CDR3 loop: CASSLGEGASEQYF. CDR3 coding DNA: TGTGCCAGCAGCTTGGGGGAGGGGGCGAGCGAGCAGTACTTC. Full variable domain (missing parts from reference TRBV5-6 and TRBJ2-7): DAGVTQSPTHLIKTRGQQVTLRCSPKSGHDTVSWYQQALGQGPQFIFQYYEEEERQRGNFPDRFSGHQFPNYSSELNVNALLLGDSALYLCASSLGEGASEQYFGPGTRLTVT.

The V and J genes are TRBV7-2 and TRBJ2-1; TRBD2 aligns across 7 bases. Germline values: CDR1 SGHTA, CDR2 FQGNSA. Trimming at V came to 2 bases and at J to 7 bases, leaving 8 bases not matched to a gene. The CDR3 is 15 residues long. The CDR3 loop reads CASSLNGRLANEQFF. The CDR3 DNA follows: TGTGCCAGCAGCTTAAACGGGAGGCTTGCGAATGAGCAGTTCTTC.

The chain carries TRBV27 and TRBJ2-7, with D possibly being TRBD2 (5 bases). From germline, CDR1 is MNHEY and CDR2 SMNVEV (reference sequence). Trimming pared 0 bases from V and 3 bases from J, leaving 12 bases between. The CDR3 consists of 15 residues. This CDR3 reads CASSLSRPGIYEQYF. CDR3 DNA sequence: TGTGCCAGCAGTTTATCGCGGCCGGGAATCTACGAGCAGTACTTC.

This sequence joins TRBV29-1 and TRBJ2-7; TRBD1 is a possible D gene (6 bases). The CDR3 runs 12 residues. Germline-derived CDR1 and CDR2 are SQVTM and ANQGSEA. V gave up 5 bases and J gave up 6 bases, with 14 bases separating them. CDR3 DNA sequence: TGCAGCGTTACTCAGGGGTTGGGCGAGCAGTACTTC. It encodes CSVTQGLGEQYF.

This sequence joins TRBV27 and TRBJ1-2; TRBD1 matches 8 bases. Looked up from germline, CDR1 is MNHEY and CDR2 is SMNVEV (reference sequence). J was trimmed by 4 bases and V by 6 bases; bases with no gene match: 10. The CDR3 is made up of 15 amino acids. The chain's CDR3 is CASSGRGHVGYGYTF. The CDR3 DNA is TGTGCCAGCAGCGGCAGGGGGCACGTCGGCTATGGCTACACCTTC.

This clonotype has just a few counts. Here the CDR3 reads CASSLALEGYNEQFF. CDR3 DNA sequence: TGTGCCAGCAGCTTAGCACTAGAGGGGTACAATGAGCAGTTCTTC. This sequence joins TRBV11-2 and TRBJ2-1, with D perhaps being TRBD1 or TRBD2 (5 bases each). The CDR3 spans 15 residues. Trimming removed 1 base at V and 4 bases at J, with 11 bases between. CDR1 is SGHAT and CDR2 is FQNNGV in the germline V gene. Full variable domain (remainder filled in from reference TRBV11-2 and TRBJ2-1): EAGVAQSPRYKIIEKRQSVAFWCNPISGHATLYWYQQILGQGPKLLIQFQNNGVVDDSQLPKDRFSAERLKGVDSTLKIQPAKLEDSAVYLCASSLALEGYNEQFFGPGTRLTVL.

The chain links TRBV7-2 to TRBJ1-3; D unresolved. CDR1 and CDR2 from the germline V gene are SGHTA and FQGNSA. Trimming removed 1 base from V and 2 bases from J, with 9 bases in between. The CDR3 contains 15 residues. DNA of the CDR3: TGTGCCAGCAGCTTAGATGGATTCCCTGGAAACACCATATATTTT. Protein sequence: CASSLDGFPGNTIYF.